One and the same sample provided the 9 T cell receptor beta chains below, sequenced in a study of vaccination and CD4 T cells after COVID-19. Their specific antigens are unknown. Oncomine TCR Beta short-read sequencing was applied to DNA from cultured CD4+ T cells. MiXCR was run by TCRdb on the PCR reads, yielding one entry per CDR3 protein. Found here are about 16,000 distinct CDR3 sequences, 60% to 80% of them singletons; the top ten hold around 12%. Noted treatment: roughly ten-day PBMC culture with coronavirus spike peptide pools or control peptides (ViraFEST assay). The material sequenced was CD4+ T cells from blood, cultured in vitro. All receptors derive from a human donor who had recovered from COVID-19.

V usage is TRBV2 and J usage is TRBJ2-7; a possible D gene is TRBD2 (5 bases). Germline lookup yields CDR1 SNHLY and CDR2 FYNNEI. With 6 bases removed from V and 3 bases from J, the gap between germline ends came to 21 bases. This CDR3 spans 16 amino acids. The CDR3 protein is CASSLTKDWQLYEQYF. In DNA form, the CDR3 reads TGTGCCAGCAGCCTTACAAAGGACTGGCAGCTCTACGAGCAGTACTTC.

This clonotype was observed a few times. The V and J genes are TRBV12-3 or TRBV12-4 and TRBJ1-5, with a possible D match to TRBD1 (5 bases). Trimming pared 2 bases from V and 4 bases from J, leaving 12 bases between. This CDR3 comprises 15 residues. The CDR3 nucleotides are TGTGCCAGCAGTTTAATACAGGACGGAAATCAGCCCCAGCATTTT. Translated, it gives CASSLIQDGNQPQHF.

The V gene is TRBV7-2, the J gene TRBJ1-3; TRBD1 might be the D (6 bases). Germline CDR1 and CDR2: SGHTA and FQGNSA. The V gene lost 1 base and the J gene lost 11 bases, with 27 bases spanning the gap. The CDR3 loop spans 18 amino acids. CDR3 sequence: CASSLVRIGAGDAVPIYF. DNA for the CDR3: TGTGCCAGCAGCTTAGTTCGGATAGGGGCAGGGGATGCTGTACCCATATATTTT.

The rearrangement uses TRBV28 and TRBJ1-2; perhaps TRBD1 as D (5 bases). CDR1 and CDR2 from the germline V gene are MDHEN and SYDVKM. The V end lost 5 bases, the J end lost 0 bases, and 13 bases lay between the germline ends. This CDR3 has 15 residues. CDR3 nucleotide sequence: TGTGCCAGCAGTCCTACCGGGACCGCTAACTATGGCTACACCTTC. This codes for CASSPTGTANYGYTF.

This clonotype has a handful of counts. The chain has TRBV28 and TRBJ1-2, with 8 bases identical to TRBD1. This CDR3 is 14 amino acids long. CDR1 MDHEN and CDR2 SYDVKM come from the germline V gene. With V trimmed by 4 bases and J by 4 bases, 5 bases remained unmatched. The CDR3 region is CASSSRDRLYGYTF. The CDR3 DNA reads TGTGCCAGCAGTTCCCGGGACAGGCTCTATGGCTACACCTTC.

This clonotype was seen only a few times. V and J are TRBV5-1 and TRBJ1-5; no reliable D call. Germline CDR1 and CDR2: SGHRS and YFSETQ. V was trimmed by 4 bases and J by 3 bases, leaving 8 bases between them. There are 13 residues in the CDR3. DNA of the CDR3: TGCGCCAGCAGCCGCCTCCCCAATCAGCCCCAGCATTTT. Its protein product is CASSRLPNQPQHF.

V is TRBV5-1 and J is TRBJ2-1, with TRBD1 matching over 7 bases. Germline loops: CDR1 SGHRS, CDR2 YFSETQ. The CDR3 covers 15 residues. Trimming at V came to 4 bases and at J to 4 bases, leaving 8 bases not matched to a gene. CDR3 coding DNA: TGCGCCAGCAGCCACGGACAGGTCGGGTACAATGAGCAGTTCTTC. Its protein is CASSHGQVGYNEQFF.

V and J are TRBV7-9 and TRBJ2-2; D may correspond to TRBD1 or TRBD2 (7 bases each). Per germline, CDR1 SEHNR and CDR2 FQNEAQ (reference sequence). The CDR3 covers 20 residues. Trimming shortened V by 5 bases and J by 0 bases, and 25 bases separated the two germline ends. The CDR3 DNA reads TGTGCCAGCAGCCGAGGCGGGGGACAGAGACATATCGCGAACACCGGGGAGCTGTTTTTT. Its translation is CASSRGGGQRHIANTGELFF.

The V and J genes are TRBV7-9 and TRBJ2-1, with D maybe TRBD2 (7 bases). CDR1 and CDR2 from the germline V gene are SEHNR and FQNEAQ (reference sequence). V gave up 5 bases and J gave up 6 bases, with 17 bases separating them. This CDR3 contains 15 residues. The CDR3 bases are TGTGCCAGCAGCCTTATGGGGGAGGGGGTCAATGAGCAGTTCTTC. Its translation: CASSLMGEGVNEQFF.